The clone carrying this TCR beta chain was counted many times. Its antigen is not known. Trimming took 6 bases from V and 3 from J, leaving 11 bases between them. The length of the CDR3 is 13 residues. These data are taken from a study of human T cells and chemical hapten exposure. The overall study: Patients got weekly scalp diphenylcyclopropenone doses over the approximately 24-week study.

Time point described: pre-sensitization, week 0. The treatment: therapeutic diphenylcyclopropenone sensitization with weekly scalp DPC. General study points: There was alopecia in the donors, so their immune response may differ from that of healthy people.

For the library, individual cDNA molecules each received unique molecular identifiers. MiXCR, run by TCRdb on the RACE reads, gives a single entry per CDR3 protein. The table shows tens of thousands of distinct CDR3 sequences, with nearly 10% occurring only once. This receptor was taken from a woman aged 40 to 50 with alopecia areata. Some clones in this sample may be carry-over from other donors' samples. Sequences were derived from whole blood, sampled in connection with sensitization to the hapten diphenylcyclopropenone (DPC). This chain connects TRBV12-3 or TRBV12-4 to TRBJ1-2; D gene unclear. CDR3 nucleotides: TGTGCCAGCAGCCTAAATAGGGACTATGGCTACACCTTC. Amino acid sequence: CASSLNRDYGYTF.